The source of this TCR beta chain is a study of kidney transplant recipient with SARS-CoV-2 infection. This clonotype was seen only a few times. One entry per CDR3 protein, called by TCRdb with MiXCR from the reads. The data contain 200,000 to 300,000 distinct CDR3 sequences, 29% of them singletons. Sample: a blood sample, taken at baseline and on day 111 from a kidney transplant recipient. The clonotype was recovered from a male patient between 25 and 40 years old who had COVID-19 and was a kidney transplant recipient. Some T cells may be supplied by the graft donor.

CDR3 DNA: TGTGCCAGCAGTCCCGGACAGTGGGGGGCCGGGCAGTACTTC. As protein: CASSPGQWGAGQYF. The V and J genes are TRBV6-5 and TRBJ2-7; D is possibly TRBD1 or TRBD2 (6 bases each). Germline values: CDR1 MNHEY, CDR2 SVGAGI. The V end was cut by 5 bases, the J end by 9 bases, with 20 bases between. The CDR3 runs to 14 residues.